These T cell receptor beta chains were read from a single sample in a study of memory CD4+ T cells and cytomegalovirus serostatus. Repertoires were generated with immunoSEQ multiplex PCR, while TCRdb's copy carries only in-frame clones and drops some. Of 45,000 to 55,000 clones in the sample, 70% to 80% were seen once. Source material: memory CD4+ T cells from blood. These receptors were obtained from an adult in good health and CMV-seronegative. The CDR3 runs from the conserved cysteine through the conserved F or W. A D gene is named only where the DNA matches it firmly. Clone sizes are given selectively: once, few, many, or a class where the clone is expanded.

CDR3,DNA,D,J,length,V,size
CATSTGQVEKLFF,TGTGCCACCAGCACCGGACAGGTCGAAAAACTGTTTTTT,TRBD1,TRBJ1-4,13,TRBV15,.
CASSRGTDTQYF,TGTGCCAGCAGTCGGGGCACAGATACGCAGTATTTT,.,TRBJ2-3,12,TRBV6-5,.
CASSPNRGLGANVLTF,TGCGCCAGCAGCCCTAACAGGGGGCTCGGGGCCAACGTCCTGACTTTC,TRBD1,TRBJ2-6,16,TRBV5-1,.
CASSSLSSTDTQYF,TGTGCCAGCAGTTCCCTATCTAGCACAGATACGCAGTATTTT,.,TRBJ2-3,14,TRBV6-6,.
CASNRLNTEAFF,TGTGCCAGCAACAGATTGAACACTGAAGCTTTCTTT,.,TRBJ1-1,12,TRBV6-1,.
CASNQNPGQGSSRDTEAFF,TGTGCCAGCAACCAAAACCCGGGACAGGGGTCTAGCAGGGACACTGAAGCTTTCTTT,TRBD1,TRBJ1-1,19,TRBV2,.
CASSKDRGRELFF,TGTGCCAGTAGTAAAGACAGGGGAAGGGAGCTGTTTTTT,TRBD1,TRBJ2-2,13,TRBV19,.
CASRSGGRTGELFF,TGTGCCAGCAGGTCAGGGGGCCGTACCGGGGAGCTGTTTTTT,TRBD1,TRBJ2-2,14,TRBV6-5,.
CASATESSGNTIYF,TGTGCCAGCGCGACCGAGAGCTCTGGAAACACCATATATTTT,.,TRBJ1-3,14,TRBV28,.
CASSPSSKDTEAFF,TGTGCCAGCTCACCCTCCTCAAAGGACACTGAAGCTTTCTTT,.,TRBJ1-1,14,TRBV18,.
CASSIKGQETQYF,TGTGCCAGCTCAATCAAGGGCCAAGAGACCCAGTACTTC,.,TRBJ2-5,13,TRBV18,.
CASRDMYEQYF,TGTGCCAGCAGGGACATGTACGAGCAGTACTTC,.,TRBJ2-7,11,TRBV28,.
CASSLGRNYGYTF,TGTGCCAGCAGTTTAGGCAGGAACTATGGCTACACCTTC,.,TRBJ1-2,13,TRBV6-5,.
CASSSTGGGYGYTF,TGTGCCAGCAGTTCTACAGGGGGAGGCTATGGCTACACCTTC,TRBD1,TRBJ1-2,14,TRBV6-5,.
CASSLGQGAIGELFF,TGTGCCAGCAGCTTGGGACAGGGGGCTATTGGGGAGCTGTTTTTT,TRBD1,TRBJ2-2,15,TRBV5-5,.
CASSYLANYEQFF,TGTGCCAGCAGTTACCTGGCTAACTATGAGCAGTTCTTC,.,TRBJ2-1,13,TRBV6-5,.
CASSYSTSYGYTF,TGTGCCAGCAGTTACTCGACATCTTATGGCTACACCTTC,.,TRBJ1-2,13,TRBV6-5,many
CAISAGQGYQPQHF,TGTGCCATCAGTGCGGGGCAGGGGTACCAGCCCCAGCATTTT,.,TRBJ1-5,14,TRBV10-3,.
CASSPWVASGSLSREQYF,TGTGCCAGCAGTCCCTGGGTGGCTAGCGGGAGTCTCAGTAGGGAGCAGTACTTC,TRBD2,TRBJ2-7,18,TRBV28,.
CASSEAATRLHEQYF,TGTGCCAGCAGTGAAGCGGCGACTAGACTCCACGAGCAGTACTTC,.,TRBJ2-7,15,TRBV6-1,.
CASSVGTLGNTEAFF,TGTGCCAGCAGCGTAGGGACACTTGGAAACACTGAAGCTTTCTTT,.,TRBJ1-1,15,TRBV9,few
CASSTWTSGTETQYF,TGTGCCAGTAGTACATGGACTAGCGGGACGGAGACCCAGTACTTC,TRBD2,TRBJ2-5,15,TRBV19,.
CASSVELNTQYF,TGTGCCAGCAGCGTAGAACTAAATACGCAGTATTTT,.,TRBJ2-3,12,TRBV9,.
CSAPGSDTQYF,TGCAGTGCCCCAGGGTCCGATACGCAGTATTTT,.,TRBJ2-3,11,TRBV20-1,.
CATVPGQGHKGSGNTIYF,TGTGCCACCGTACCGGGACAGGGACATAAAGGGTCTGGAAACACCATATATTTT,TRBD1,TRBJ1-3,18,TRBV25-1,.
CASSNLAPYNEQFF,TGTGCCAGTAGTAACCTAGCGCCCTACAATGAGCAGTTCTTC,.,TRBJ2-1,14,TRBV19,once
CASRTGGSYNEQFF,TGTGCCAGCAGGACAGGGGGCTCCTACAATGAGCAGTTCTTC,TRBD1,TRBJ2-1,14,TRBV2,.
CASSLAATSGSILNEQFF,TGTGCCAGCAGCTTAGCCGCAACTAGCGGGAGTATCTTAAATGAGCAGTTCTTC,TRBD2,TRBJ2-1,18,TRBV7-2,.
CASSPGGSKNIQYF,TGCGCCAGCTCCCCGGGGGGCTCCAAAAACATTCAGTACTTC,.,TRBJ2-4,14,TRBV5-1,.
CASSRRTCGISGANVLTF,TGTGCCAGCAGCCGGCGTACTTGCGGGATCTCTGGGGCCAACGTCCTGACTTTC,.,TRBJ2-6,18,TRBV11-2,once
CASSIQQGSETQYF,TGTGCCAGTAGTATCCAACAGGGGAGTGAGACCCAGTACTTC,TRBD1,TRBJ2-5,14,TRBV19,once
CASSPRGAAGELFF,TGTGCCAGCAGTCCAAGAGGGGCCGCCGGGGAGCTGTTTTTT,.,TRBJ2-2,14,TRBV7-6,.
CSVGFSEKLFF,TGCAGCGTTGGGTTTAGTGAAAAACTGTTTTTT,.,TRBJ1-4,11,TRBV29-1,few
CASSTGGTANYGYTF,TGTGCCAGCAGTACGGGTGGGACAGCTAACTATGGCTACACCTTC,TRBD1,TRBJ1-2,15,TRBV28,.
CASSFRPGQVADTQYF,TGTGCCAGCAGTTTCCGGCCCGGACAGGTAGCAGATACGCAGTATTTT,TRBD1,TRBJ2-3,16,TRBV28,once
CASSRDRGTPLHF,TGTGCCAGCAGCCGGGACAGGGGTACACCCCTCCACTTT,TRBD1,TRBJ1-6,13,TRBV5-4,medium-sized
CASSEALRSGGIQYF,TGTGCCAGCAGTGAAGCGCTTAGGTCGGGGGGCATTCAGTACTTC,TRBD2,TRBJ2-4,15,TRBV2,.
CASSAPSGDNEQFF,TGCGCCAGCAGCGCGCCTAGCGGGGACAATGAGCAGTTCTTC,TRBD2,TRBJ2-1,14,TRBV5-1,once
CASSFYAGGSKNIQYF,TGTGCCAGCAGTTTTTACGCGGGGGGATCCAAAAACATTCAGTACTTC,TRBD2,TRBJ2-4,16,TRBV28,.
CASSAEGPGQGSQFF,TGCGCCAGCAGCGCCGAAGGGCCGGGACAGGGTTCGCAGTTCTTC,TRBD1,TRBJ2-1,15,TRBV4-3,.
CASSRLQGGGDEQYF,TGTGCCAGCAGCCGCTTACAGGGGGGAGGGGACGAGCAGTACTTC,.,TRBJ2-7,15,TRBV6-6,once
CASSVGRYSNQPQHF,TGTGCCAGCAGTGTGGGTCGGTATAGCAATCAGCCCCAGCATTTT,.,TRBJ1-5,15,TRBV6-1,.